The 28 T cell receptor beta chains below all came from one sample that was sequenced in a study of cytomegalovirus exposure and HLA in healthy donors. The PCR contained 60 Vbeta and 13 Jbeta primers. Clones were read by immunoSEQ multiplex PCR, and TCRdb kept only the in-frame ones, dropping some. The sample contains about 160,000 clones, 78% of which appear only once. The source material was PBMCs. The receptor source for this set is a male donor in good health and CMV-seronegative.

The chain has TRBV18 and TRBJ2-1; TRBD2 aligns across 7 bases. The CDR3 is 15 amino acids. Germline CDR1 KGHSH, CDR2 LQKENI. V trimming: 1 base; J trimming: 6 bases; junction bases outside the gene matches: 6. The CDR3 reads CASSPRAGAGNEQFF. CDR3 in DNA: TGTGCCAGCTCACCACGGGCGGGAGCGGGCAATGAGCAGTTCTTC.

The chain recombines TRBV19 with TRBJ2-7; TRBD2 aligns across 11 bases. The CDR3 length is 15 residues. Germline assignment: CDR1 LNHDA and CDR2 SQIVND (reference sequence). Germline trimming cut 9 bases from V and 4 bases from J; bases unmatched to any gene: 11. CDR3 bases: TGTGCCAGCAAGCTGCGTGGGACTAGCGGTTACGAGCAGTACTTC. The encoded protein is CASKLRGTSGYEQYF.

The chain links TRBV7-9 to TRBJ2-1; no clear D. V was trimmed by 3 bases and J by 2 bases, leaving 8 bases between them. The CDR3 spans 14 residues. CDR1 is SEHNR, CDR2 FQNEAQ, per germline (reference sequence). CDR3 nucleotide sequence: TGTGCCAGCAGCTTTGATCAGGCCTACAATGAGCAGTTCTTC. Residues: CASSFDQAYNEQFF. Complete variable domain (other parts from reference TRBV7-9 and TRBJ2-1): DTGVSQNPRHKITKRGQNVTFRCDPISEHNRLYWYRQTLGQGPEFLTYFQNEAQLEKSRLLSDRFSAERPKGSFSTLEIQRTEQGDSAMYLCASSFDQAYNEQFFGPGTRLTVL.

This clone was seen only once. The gene calls are TRBV18 and TRBJ1-5, with TRBD1 matching over 8 bases. CDR3 size: 13 residues. Losses at the gene ends were 3 bases for V and 5 bases for J; bases not matched to a gene: 0. Germline CDR1 KGHSH, CDR2 LQKENI. The CDR3 sequence: CASSPTGDQPQHF. The CDR3 coding sequence is TGTGCCAGCTCACCGACAGGGGATCAGCCCCAGCATTTT. Together with reference TRBV18 and TRBJ1-5, the CDR3 gives the full variable domain: NAGVMQNPRHLVRRRGQEARLRCSPMKGHSHVYWYRQLPEEGLKFMVYLQKENIIDESGMPKERFSAEFPKEGPSILRIQQVVRGDSAAYFCASSPTGDQPQHFGDGTRLSIL.

This clone turned up a few times. The chain recombines TRBV9 with TRBJ1-2; 10 bases are a match to TRBD1. The CDR3 runs to 15 residues. Per the germline V gene, CDR1 is SGDLS and CDR2 is YYNGEE. V shed 2 bases, J shed 7 bases, and the junction held 8 bases outside the gene matches. This CDR3 reads CASSVSGQGLGGYTF. The CDR3 coding sequence is TGTGCCAGCAGCGTCTCGGGACAGGGGTTAGGTGGCTACACCTTC. The complete variable domain, with remaining parts taken from reference TRBV9 and TRBJ1-2, reads DSGVTQTPKHLITATGQRVTLRCSPRSGDLSVYWYQQSLDQGLQFLIQYYNGEERAKGNILERFSAQQFPDLHSELNLSSLELGDSALYFCASSVSGQGLGGYTFGSGTRLTVV.

The chain employs TRBV10-3 and TRBJ1-1; 8 bases are shared with TRBD1. From germline, CDR1 is ENHRY and CDR2 SYGVKD. This CDR3 is built from 15 residues. The J segment lost 3 bases and the V segment lost 6 bases, leaving 9 bases of the junction unmatched. CDR3 in amino acids: CAISSPDREYTEAFF. DNA for the CDR3: TGTGCCATCAGCAGCCCGGACAGGGAGTACACTGAAGCTTTCTTT.

V is TRBV27 and J is TRBJ2-5; 8 positions match TRBD1. Germline CDR1 reads MNHEY; CDR2 reads SMNVEV (reference sequence). The CDR3 covers 14 residues. With V trimmed by 6 bases and J by 5 bases, 8 bases remained unmatched. This chain's CDR3 is CASRFQGARETQYF. CDR3 nucleotides: TGTGCCAGCAGATTTCAGGGGGCTCGGGAGACCCAGTACTTC.

In its sample, this clone was seen a few times. The gene calls are TRBV27 and TRBJ2-7, with TRBD2 as a possible D gene (5 bases). Trimming removed 2 bases from V and 2 bases from J, with 13 bases in between. Germline CDR1 is MNHEY and CDR2 is SMNVEV (reference sequence). The CDR3 runs to 15 residues. In nucleotides, the CDR3 is TGTGCCAGCAGTTTAGGAGGTCCGGGTGCCTACGAGCAGTACTTC. Encoded protein: CASSLGGPGAYEQYF.

The chain recombines TRBV19 with TRBJ2-1; TRBD1 matches at 8 bases. With 6 bases clipped from V and 2 bases from J, the junction kept 3 bases outside the gene matches. The germline V gene has CDR1 LNHDA and CDR2 SQIVND (reference sequence). This CDR3 comprises 14 residues. Here the CDR3 reads CASRDRVPYNEQFF. In DNA form, the CDR3 reads TGTGCCAGTAGGGACAGGGTCCCCTACAATGAGCAGTTCTTC. Complete variable domain (other parts from reference TRBV19 and TRBJ2-1): DGGITQSPKYLFRKEGQNVTLSCEQNLNHDAMYWYRQDPGQGLRLIYYSQIVNDFQKGDIAEGYSVSREKKESFPLTVTSAQKNPTAFYLCASRDRVPYNEQFFGPGTRLTVL.

The chain is built from TRBV10-3 and TRBJ2-1, with 7 bases fitting TRBD1. V gave up 5 bases and J gave up 2 bases; unmatched junction bases: 3. Germline loops: CDR1 ENHRY, CDR2 SYGVKD. This CDR3 has 14 amino acids. The CDR3 region has the DNA TGTGCCATCAGTAGGGACAGTACCTACAATGAGCAGTTCTTC. This translates into CAISRDSTYNEQFF.

This chain uses TRBV29-1 with TRBJ1-1; 8 bases agree with TRBD1. V trimming: 6 bases; J trimming: 1 base; junction bases outside the gene matches: 7. The CDR3 runs 14 residues. Germline CDR1 SQVTM, CDR2 ANQGSEA. The CDR3 sequence: CSVTGQGPNTEAFF. In DNA form, the CDR3 reads TGCAGCGTGACCGGACAGGGCCCGAACACTGAAGCTTTCTTT. The entire variable domain, with the rest obtained from reference TRBV29-1 and TRBJ1-1, is as follows: SAVISQKPSRDICQRGTSLTIQCQVDSQVTMMFWYRQQPGQSLTLIATANQGSEATYESGFVIDKFPISRPNLTFSTLTVSNMSPEDSSIYLCSVTGQGPNTEAFFGQGTRLTVV.

The chain carries TRBV13 and TRBJ2-3, with D tentatively TRBD2 (7 bases). The germline CDR1 and CDR2 sequences are PRHDT and FYEKMQ (reference sequence). This CDR3 is 14 amino acids long. Trimming cost V 5 bases and J 2 bases, with 11 bases left between them. In nucleotides, the CDR3 is TGTGCCAGCAGCCCCGGGGGGCCCACAGATACGCAGTATTTT. Translating it yields CASSPGGPTDTQYF.

The rearrangement uses TRBV18 and TRBJ2-2; D possibly corresponds to TRBD2 (6 bases). CDR3 length: 15 amino acids. V shed 3 bases and J shed 1 base, with 9 bases lying between them. Germline assignment: CDR1 KGHSH and CDR2 LQKENI. CDR3 nucleotides: TGTGCCAGCTCACCGCGGGAAGAGAACACCGGGGAGCTGTTTTTT. Amino acids: CASSPREENTGELFF.

V and J are TRBV6-5 and TRBJ2-3; the D gene is possibly TRBD1 (6 bases). The CDR3 covers 15 residues. V was pared by 5 bases and J by 3 bases, with 15 bases between. From germline, CDR1 is MNHEY and CDR2 SVGAGI. CDR3 DNA sequence: TGTGCCAGCAGTAGGCCAGGGGAGCGGACAGATACGCAGTATTTT. Its protein product is CASSRPGERTDTQYF.

The chain carries TRBV7-2 and TRBJ1-1, with 9 bases matching TRBD1. V lost 1 base and J lost 5; bases outside the gene matches: 5. This CDR3 comprises 15 residues. Germline values: CDR1 SGHTA, CDR2 FQGNSA. The CDR3 here is CASSLDSGTGTEAFF. DNA of the CDR3: TGTGCCAGCAGCTTAGATAGTGGGACAGGGACTGAAGCTTTCTTT.

The chain links TRBV27 to TRBJ2-3; 7 nucleotides agree with TRBD2. Per the germline V gene, CDR1 is MNHEY and CDR2 is SMNVEV (reference sequence). The CDR3 has 14 amino acids. V lost 8 bases, J lost 7 bases, and 12 bases stayed unmatched. The CDR3 coding sequence is TGTGCCAGCCTCAACGGCGGGAGTCCGAATACGCAGTATTTT. Translation: CASLNGGSPNTQYF.

This clone was observed a single time. The chain couples TRBV7-2 to TRBJ2-7; 8 bases map to TRBD2. This CDR3 has 17 amino acids. V trimming: 2 bases; J trimming: 2 bases; junction bases outside the gene matches: 11. From germline, CDR1 is SGHTA and CDR2 FQGNSA. The CDR3 DNA sequence: TGTGCCAGCAGCTTACTGGATAGCGGGGAGTTCGCCTACGAGCAGTACTTC. This gives the protein CASSLLDSGEFAYEQYF.

J is TRBJ2-5 and V is TRBV13; weak D call: TRBD1 (5 bases). Germline assignment: CDR1 PRHDT and CDR2 FYEKMQ (reference sequence). The V gene lost 0 bases and the J gene lost 4 bases, with 15 bases spanning the gap. This CDR3 contains 16 residues. For the CDR3, the DNA is TGTGCCAGCAGCTTAGGCAGAAAGGGGATGAGAGAGACCCAGTACTTC. The encoded protein is CASSLGRKGMRETQYF.

This clone has more than one count but fewer than ten. The V gene is TRBV29-1, the J gene TRBJ1-1; the D gene is possibly TRBD1 (6 bases). The CDR3 length is 14 residues. Germline CDR1 is SQVTM and CDR2 is ANQGSEA. V was shortened by 8 bases and J by 6 bases, with 22 bases between the two germline ends. The CDR3 protein is CSSNGGAASSEAFF. DNA for the CDR3: TGCAGCTCCAACGGGGGGGCGGCGTCCTCTGAAGCTTTCTTT.

The chain uses TRBV6-5 and TRBJ1-1, with 8 bases lining up with TRBD1. This CDR3 has 15 amino acids. The V gene's germline CDR1 is MNHEY and CDR2 SVGAGI. Germline trimming cut 2 bases from V and 5 bases from J; bases unmatched to any gene: 7. In nucleotides, the CDR3 is TGTGCCAGCAGTTACGGGAGACAGGGGAAAACTGAAGCTTTCTTT. Amino acid sequence: CASSYGRQGKTEAFF.

The chain recombines TRBV5-4 with TRBJ2-3; 9 positions match TRBD2. Germline V gene lookup returns CDR1 SGHNT and CDR2 YYREEE (reference sequence). With 4 bases clipped from V and 3 bases from J, the junction kept 12 bases outside the gene matches. This CDR3 spans 17 amino acids. The CDR3 spells CASSQTSGRGGTDTQYF. The CDR3 region has the DNA TGTGCCAGCAGCCAGACCTCTGGGCGGGGGGGGACAGATACGCAGTATTTT.

J is TRBJ2-7 and V is TRBV7-2; 9 bases fit TRBD1. CDR1 SGHTA and CDR2 FQGNSA come from the germline V gene. This CDR3 is built from 14 residues. The V and J ends lost 5 bases and 2 bases, in that order; junction bases with no gene match: 4. The DNA of the CDR3 is TGTGCCAGCAGCCAGGACAGGGGAGCCTACGAGCAGTACTTC. Protein product: CASSQDRGAYEQYF.

This clone was observed a few times. The chain uses TRBV27 and TRBJ2-1, with 8 bases that match TRBD1. Germline CDR1 reads MNHEY; CDR2 reads SMNVEV (reference sequence). V lost 4 bases and J lost 1; bases outside the gene matches: 9. The CDR3 is 17 amino acids. In nucleotides, the CDR3 is TGTGCCAGCAGTTCTAGATTGGGACAGGTATCCTACAATGAGCAGTTCTTC. Protein: CASSSRLGQVSYNEQFF.

The chain links TRBV5-1 to TRBJ1-4; D remains ambiguous. The V gene lost 2 bases and the J gene lost 3 bases, with 17 bases spanning the gap. CDR3 length equals 17 residues. Germline V gene lookup returns CDR1 SGHRS and CDR2 YFSETQ. The CDR3 nucleotides are TGCGCCAGCAGCTTTAATTGGCGTGCTGCGGCTAATGAAAAACTGTTTTTT. Its translation is CASSFNWRAAANEKLFF.

The V gene is TRBV5-1, the J gene TRBJ2-1, with D possibly TRBD1 on 6 matching bases. The germline V gene encodes CDR1 SGHRS and CDR2 YFSETQ. The V end was cut by 2 bases, the J end by 7 bases, with 10 bases between. The CDR3 is made up of 13 amino acids. CDR3 amino acids: CASSFQGRNEQFF. The CDR3 DNA reads TGCGCCAGCAGCTTTCAGGGGCGGAATGAGCAGTTCTTC.

This clone was detected only once. V gene TRBV4-1 combines with J gene TRBJ2-3; 8 nucleotides match TRBD2. V gave up 6 bases and J gave up 2 bases; unmatched junction bases: 4. From germline, CDR1 is MGHRA and CDR2 YSYEKL. The CDR3 is 14 residues long. CDR3 bases: TGCGCCAGCAGGCGGGAGGAGTTCACAGATACGCAGTATTTT. Its protein is CASRREEFTDTQYF.

The rearrangement joins TRBV5-1 to TRBJ1-6; the D gene is possibly TRBD1 (5 bases). This CDR3 is built from 15 residues. Deletions cut 4 bases from V and 9 bases from J, with 17 bases between. Germline CDR1 reads SGHRS; CDR2 reads YFSETQ. The CDR3 bases are TGCGCCAGCAGCCGAGAAGGGGATAGCTCTTCACCCCTCCACTTT. Translated: CASSREGDSSSPLHF.

The rearrangement uses TRBV19 and TRBJ2-6; unclear D gene. The V end lost 8 bases, the J end lost 2 bases, and 7 bases lay between the germline ends. Per the germline V gene, CDR1 is LNHDA and CDR2 is SQIVND (reference sequence). CDR3 length: 13 residues. CDR3 nucleotide sequence: TGTGCCAGTCGCGGAGCTGGGGCCAACGTCCTGACTTTC. This encodes CASRGAGANVLTF.